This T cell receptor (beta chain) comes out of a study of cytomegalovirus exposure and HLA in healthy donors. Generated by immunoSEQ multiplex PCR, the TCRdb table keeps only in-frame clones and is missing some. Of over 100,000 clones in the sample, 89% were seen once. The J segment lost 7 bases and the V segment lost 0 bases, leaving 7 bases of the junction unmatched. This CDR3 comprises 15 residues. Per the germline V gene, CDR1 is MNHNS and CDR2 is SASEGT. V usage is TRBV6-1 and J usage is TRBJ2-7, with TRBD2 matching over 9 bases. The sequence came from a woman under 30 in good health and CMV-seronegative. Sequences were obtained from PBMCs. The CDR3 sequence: CASSEAYGLAREQYF. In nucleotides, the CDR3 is TGTGCCAGCAGTGAAGCCTATGGACTAGCGCGGGAGCAGTACTTC.